One sample yielded the 4 T cell receptor beta chains listed below, sequenced in a study of shared clonotypes between healthy human individuals. Profiling relied on immunoSEQ multiplex PCR, and the TCRdb table lists in-frame clones only, not all of them. The table lists approximately 740,000 clones, 80% to 95% of them singletons. Only CD45RO-negative cells positively selected for CCR7 counted as naive CD8 cells, so terminally differentiated effector memory CD45RA+ cells were excluded. The sequenced sample was naive CD8+ T cells sorted from blood. These receptor sequences come from a man aged 30 to 39 in good health.

CDR3 amino acids: CASSSEYEQYF. The CDR3 coding sequence is TGTGCCAGCAGCTCCGAATACGAGCAGTACTTC. The chain combines TRBV7-2 with TRBJ2-7, with unresolved D. The CDR3 spans 11 residues. The V gene lost 4 bases and the J gene lost 4 bases, with 5 bases spanning the gap. Germline V gene data show CDR1 as SGHTA and CDR2 as FQGNSA.

The chain employs TRBV7-8 and TRBJ2-1; 13 bases map to TRBD2. J was trimmed by 5 bases and V by 0 bases; bases with no gene match: 7. This CDR3 region has 18 residues. Germline CDR1 SGHVS, CDR2 FQNEAQ. The CDR3 DNA reads as TGTGCCAGCAGCTTAGCAGGACTAGCGGGAGCGTTCAACAATGAGCAGTTCTTC. It yields the protein CASSLAGLAGAFNNEQFF.

The chain couples TRBV5-1 to TRBJ1-1; D not certain. Per the germline V gene, CDR1 is SGHRS and CDR2 is YFSETQ. Trimming took off 0 bases at V and 5 bases at J, with 5 bases between the two ends. The CDR3 length is 12 residues. CDR3 amino acids: CASSLDTTEAFF. For the CDR3, the DNA is TGCGCCAGCAGCTTGGACACAACTGAAGCTTTCTTT.

This clone was seen a handful of times. The chain couples TRBV30 to TRBJ1-5, with TRBD1 identical over 12 bases. V lost 3 bases, J lost 5 bases, and 5 bases stayed unmatched. The CDR3 length is 15 residues. In germline, CDR1 is GTSNPN, CDR2 SVGIG (reference sequence). The CDR3 spells CAWSAGTGGDQPQHF. The CDR3 region has the DNA TGTGCCTGGAGCGCGGGGACAGGGGGCGATCAGCCCCAGCATTTT.